A single sample gave rise to the 18 T cell receptor beta chains below, sequenced in a study of human T cells and chemical hapten exposure. This sample's time point: pre-sensitization, week 0. Treatment noted: therapeutic diphenylcyclopropenone sensitization with weekly scalp DPC. Using its own MiXCR run on the RACE reads, TCRdb lists one record per CDR3 protein. The sample yields approximately 400,000 distinct CDR3 sequences, more than 4.5% seen once. Sequences were derived from whole blood, sampled in connection with sensitization to the hapten diphenylcyclopropenone (DPC). These receptors originate from a woman in her 50s with alopecia areata. Some clones in this sample may be carry-over from other donors' samples.

The CDR3 nucleotides are TGCAGTGCTAGAGGTCCCGGGACACGGGGAAACACCATATATTTT. Protein: CSARGPGTRGNTIYF. This chain connects TRBV20-1 to TRBJ1-3, with D perhaps TRBD1 (6 bases). CDR3 length: 15 amino acids. V lost 1 base and J lost 4, with 14 bases in between. CDR1 is DFQATT, CDR2 SNEGSKA, per germline (reference sequence).

The CDR3 nucleotides are TGCAGTGCTAACCAAGCTGGCCAGCAAGAGACCCAGTACTTC. Translating it yields CSANQAGQQETQYF. The chain carries TRBV20-1 and TRBJ2-5; D is unresolved. V lost 4 bases and J 2 bases, leaving 14 bases between the germline ends. The CDR3 contains 14 residues. Germline V lookup: CDR1 DFQATT, CDR2 SNEGSKA (reference sequence).

A few counts support this clonotype. The J gene is TRBJ2-3, the V gene TRBV5-1; TRBD2 agrees at 13 bases. Germline V CDR1 and CDR2: SGHRS, YFSETQ. This CDR3 has 18 amino acids. V shed 2 bases, J shed 5 bases, and the junction held 11 bases outside the gene matches. This CDR3 reads CASSFQGLAGPPGDTQYF. CDR3 DNA sequence: TGCGCCAGCAGCTTCCAGGGACTAGCGGGACCCCCTGGAGATACGCAGTATTTT.

This clonotype was seen at least ten times. The chain joins TRBV12-3 or TRBV12-4 to TRBJ2-3; weak D call: TRBD1 (5 bases). The CDR3 covers 14 residues. The CDR3 DNA reads as TGTGCTTCACAAGGGGTGGTCGGCACAGATACGCAGTATTTT. Residues: CASQGVVGTDTQYF.

This clonotype occurred a few times. DNA for the CDR3: TGTGCCAGCAGTCCAGCCCGCCGGACAGGGTTGGTCGAGCAGTACTTC. Protein: CASSPARRTGLVEQYF. V gene TRBV6-2 or TRBV6-3 combines with J gene TRBJ2-7, with 8 positions matching TRBD1. The germline V gene encodes CDR1 MNHEY and CDR2 SVGEGT. This CDR3 contains 16 residues. V dropped 5 bases and J dropped 6; count of bases not matched to a gene: 15.

The rearrangement uses TRBV20-1 and TRBJ2-3, with D unresolved. Between the trimmed V and J ends, which lost 4 bases and 8 bases, there was a span of 19 bases. Germline V gives CDR1 DFQATT, CDR2 SNEGSKA (reference sequence). This CDR3 has 14 amino acids. The CDR3: CSATPKDGLGTQYF. The DNA for the CDR3 is TGCAGTGCTACCCCAAAGGACGGGCTGGGTACGCAGTATTTT.

In its sample, this clonotype was seen many times. This sequence joins TRBV27 and TRBJ2-1; 8 bases fit TRBD2. The V and J ends lost 4 bases and 7 bases, in that order; junction bases with no gene match: 3. This CDR3 has 13 amino acids. Germline V CDR1 and CDR2: MNHEY, SMNVEV (reference sequence). The CDR3 sequence is CASSWASGNEQFF. The CDR3 nucleotides are TGTGCCAGCAGTTGGGCTAGCGGGAATGAGCAGTTCTTC.

This clonotype has a handful of counts. V is TRBV4-3 and J is TRBJ1-4; D uncertain. Trimming stripped 0 bases from V and 0 bases from J, with 8 bases between. The CDR3 has 16 amino acids. Germline loops: CDR1 LGHNA, CDR2 YSLEER. The CDR3 reads CASSQDLAATNEKLFF. CDR3 sequence (DNA): TGCGCCAGCAGCCAAGATCTGGCAGCAACTAATGAAAAACTGTTTTTT.

This clonotype was detected ten times or more. The rearrangement uses TRBV6-6 and TRBJ1-5; 11 bases line up with TRBD1. The germline V gene encodes CDR1 MNHNY and CDR2 SVGAGI (reference sequence). Trimming cost V 5 bases and J 7 bases; bases outside gene matches: 7. The CDR3 has 15 amino acids. This CDR3 reads CASSPGQGARQPQHF. As DNA, the CDR3 is TGTGCCAGCAGTCCCGGACAGGGGGCTCGCCAGCCCCAGCATTTT.

Only a few counts were recorded for this clonotype. The chain is built from TRBV20-1 and TRBJ2-7, with D possibly matching TRBD2 (6 bases). CDR1 is DFQATT, CDR2 SNEGSKA, per germline (reference sequence). Trimming cost V 0 bases and J 0 bases, with 15 bases left between them. The CDR3 covers 16 residues. This CDR3 reads CSARDRRAQSSYEQYF. The CDR3 coding sequence is TGCAGTGCTAGAGATCGGAGGGCCCAGAGCTCCTACGAGCAGTACTTC.

This clonotype has ten or more counts. The chain links TRBV24-1 to TRBJ2-7; D unresolved. Deletions cut 2 bases from V and 6 bases from J, with 7 bases between. CDR1 and CDR2 from the germline V gene are KGHDR and SFDVKD. This CDR3 spans 12 amino acids. This CDR3 reads CATSDSLFEQYF. The CDR3 DNA sequence: TGTGCCACCAGTGATTCGTTGTTCGAGCAGTACTTC.

This clonotype was seen only a few times. The chain recombines TRBV20-1 with TRBJ2-7; TRBD2 matches at 11 bases. Germline assignment: CDR1 DFQATT and CDR2 SNEGSKA (reference sequence). The V gene end was trimmed by 5 bases and the J gene end by 4 bases; junction bases not matched to a gene: 4. The CDR3 runs to 13 residues. In nucleotides, the CDR3 is TGCAGTGCTTTAGCGGGAGGGACATACGAGCAGTACTTC. It codes for CSALAGGTYEQYF.

CDR3 DNA: TGTGCCAGCAGCTCAAGCGGGGGCCTCTTCTCTGGAAACACCATATATTTT. It is translated as CASSSSGGLFSGNTIYF. V and J are TRBV11-2 and TRBJ1-3; tentatively, D is TRBD1 (6 bases). The germline V gene has CDR1 SGHAT and CDR2 FQNNGV. V lost 4 bases and J 0 bases, leaving 16 bases between the germline ends. The CDR3 is made up of 17 amino acids. Drawing the rest from reference TRBV11-2 and TRBJ1-3, the complete variable domain is EAGVAQSPRYKIIEKRQSVAFWCNPISGHATLYWYQQILGQGPKLLIQFQNNGVVDDSQLPKDRFSAERLKGVDSTLKIQPAKLEDSAVYLCASSSSGGLFSGNTIYFGEGSWLTVV.

This clonotype came up many times. The V gene is TRBV20-1, the J gene TRBJ2-7; 10 bases line up with TRBD2. The CDR3 spans 15 residues. From germline, CDR1 is DFQATT and CDR2 SNEGSKA (reference sequence). Unmatched junction bases numbered 9, after V lost 3 bases and J lost 4 bases. The CDR3 reads CSARGTSDSYYEQYF. The CDR3 DNA reads TGCAGTGCTAGGGGGACTAGCGATTCGTATTACGAGCAGTACTTC.

This clonotype was seen repeatedly, ten times or more. For the CDR3, the DNA is TGTGCCAGCAGCGGCGAAGGTAGCGGGGGTACCCGGAATACGCAGTATTTT. Residues: CASSGEGSGGTRNTQYF. The gene calls are TRBV5-6 and TRBJ2-3; the match to TRBD2 covers 9 bases. Trimming took 4 bases from V and 7 from J; bases not matched to a gene: 16. The CDR3 length is 17 residues. The germline gives CDR1 SGHDT, CDR2 YYEEEE.

This clonotype was seen only a few times. The chain carries TRBV5-1 and TRBJ1-1; D possibly corresponds to TRBD1 (5 bases). The germline gives CDR1 SGHRS, CDR2 YFSETQ. Trimming removed 2 bases from V and 10 bases from J, with 12 bases in between. The CDR3 sequence is 12 residues long. The CDR3 sequence is CASSFDSGTAFF. The CDR3 DNA follows: TGCGCCAGCAGCTTCGATTCGGGGACAGCTTTCTTT.

The CDR3 is CASSHGGVSENTEAFF. For the CDR3, the DNA is TGTGCCAGCAGTCACGGGGGAGTGAGCGAGAACACTGAAGCTTTCTTT. The chain is built from TRBV27 and TRBJ1-1, with a tentative D call TRBD1 (5 bases). Trimming left V 5 bases short and J 1 base short, with 17 bases between. The CDR3 consists of 16 residues. Per the germline V gene, CDR1 is MNHEY and CDR2 is SMNVEV (reference sequence).

This chain links TRBV28 with TRBJ2-7, with D perhaps matching TRBD1 (5 bases). Trimming took 2 bases from V and 5 from J, leaving 13 bases between them. Germline CDR1 and CDR2: MDHEN and SYDVKM. The CDR3 has 14 amino acids. The CDR3 DNA sequence: TGTGCCAGCAGTTTAGACAGCCTAAGGAACGAGCAGTACTTC. Its translation is CASSLDSLRNEQYF. The full variable domain, with the rest looked up from reference TRBV28 and TRBJ2-7, is DVKVTQSSRYLVKRTGEKVFLECVQDMDHENMFWYRQDPGLGLRLIYFSYDVKMKEKGDIPEGYSVSREKKERFSLILESASTNQTSMYLCASSLDSLRNEQYFGPGTRLTVT.